This T cell receptor beta chain was captured by sequencing in a study of graft-versus-host responses after intestinal transplantation. Study-wide background: All recipients were transplanted with multivisceral, liver-intestinal, or isolated intestinal grafts.

Study results and caveats: GvH clones surfaced in recipient marrow, some emerging earlier in ileum or blood.

CDR1 is MNHNS and CDR2 is SASEGT in the germline V gene. The CDR3 has 14 amino acids. V trimming: 7 bases; J trimming: 2 bases; junction bases outside the gene matches: 5. This table comes from immunoSEQ multiplex PCR, and its TCRdb copy is limited to in-frame clones, with some not included. This repertoire shows approximately 100,000 clones, 86% found once; its top ten account for approximately 1.5%. Note on this clone: The antigen remains undetermined.

The chain joins TRBV6-1 to TRBJ2-1; TRBD1 matches 7 bases. The receptor was derived from a human patient who received an intestinal transplant, so some T cells may come from the graft donor. Sample: PBMCs, taken 255 days after intestinal transplant. The CDR3 sequence is CASIPGQTYNEQFF. The CDR3 DNA follows: TGTGCCAGCATACCGGGACAGACCTACAATGAGCAGTTCTTC.